This TCR beta chain was identified in a study of blood T cell repertoires in COVID-19. Across the whole study: There were acute and convalescent COVID-19 samples, and they came from the United States, Italy and Spain. T cells, B-cell-depleted T cells, or PBMCs supplied cDNA or gDNA.

Authors' methods: Using reference gene primer amplification, nucleated cell counts were estimated. TCRdb's table, derived via immunoSEQ multiplex PCR, lists solely in-frame clones and lacks some. D and trimming were read from the DNA, whereas the V and J calls and clone size are those reported in that table. The sample consists of roughly 180,000 clones, roughly nine tenths of them appearing once. V gave up 5 bases and J gave up 6 bases, with 19 bases separating them. Germline-derived CDR1 and CDR2 are MNHEY and SMNVEV (reference sequence). This CDR3 contains 15 residues. What was sequenced was peripheral blood. This clonotype originated in a man between 70 and 80 years old with active or convalescent COVID-19. V usage is TRBV27 and J usage is TRBJ1-1; weak D call: TRBD1 (5 bases). CDR3: CASSPTWGSSSEAFF. In DNA, the CDR3 is TGTGCCAGCAGTCCCACCTGGGGCAGCAGCTCTGAAGCTTTCTTT.